The rows below give T cell receptor beta chains drawn from one sample of a study of blood T cell repertoires in COVID-19. Sequencing used immunoSEQ multiplex PCR; TCRdb keeps in-frame clones, though not all of them. The table includes fewer than 200,000 clones, 80% to 90% detected once. The sample was peripheral blood. Every receptor here comes from a man between 65 and 80 years old with active or convalescent COVID-19. Both conserved end residues are part of each CDR3. A D gene is named only where the DNA matches it firmly. The size field is filled for only some rows; it gives once, few, many or a size class.

d_call j_call v_call clone_size cdr3_aa cdr3_nt
TRBD1 TRBJ2-7 TRBV9 - CASSEGTGPREQYF TGTGCCAGCAGCGAGGGGACAGGGCCCCGGGAGCAGTACTTC
- TRBJ1-1 TRBV5-6 - CASSLGTVNTEAFF TGTGCCAGCAGCTTGGGTACGGTTAACACTGAAGCTTTCTTT
TRBD1 TRBJ2-5 TRBV2 - CASSEQGAGETQYF TGTGCCAGCAGTGAACAGGGGGCAGGGGAGACCCAGTACTTC
- TRBJ1-5 TRBV18 - CASSRSSVDNQPQHF TGTGCCAGCTCAAGATCCAGTGTTGACAATCAGCCCCAGCATTTT
TRBD1 TRBJ2-7 TRBV19 - CASGPGQPLEQYF TGTGCCAGTGGACCGGGACAGCCACTCGAGCAGTACTTC
TRBD2 TRBJ2-7 TRBV7-9 - CASSSELAGVREQYF TGTGCCAGCAGCTCCGAACTAGCGGGAGTAAGGGAGCAGTACTTC
- TRBJ1-2 TRBV29-1 - CSVREPDRDGYTF TGCAGCGTCCGAGAACCTGACAGAGATGGCTACACCTTC
- TRBJ2-1 TRBV11-2 - CASSLDRDEEQFF TGTGCCAGCAGCTTAGATCGTGATGAGGAGCAGTTCTTC
- TRBJ2-2 TRBV9 - CASSPPGRGSTGELFF TGTGCCAGCAGCCCCCCTGGGAGGGGGTCCACCGGGGAGCTGTTTTTT
- TRBJ1-5 TRBV7-2 - CATSLQIHSNQPQHF TGTGCCACTTCCTTACAGATTCATAGCAATCAGCCCCAGCATTTT
- TRBJ1-6 TRBV5-6 - CASSPSGLYNSPLHF TGTGCCAGCAGCCCCTCGGGACTCTATAATTCACCCCTCCACTTT
TRBD2 TRBJ2-1 TRBV7-8 few CASSPPGLAGGNEQFF TGTGCCAGCAGCCCCCCCGGACTAGCGGGGGGCAATGAGCAGTTCTTC
- TRBJ1-1 TRBV7-2 - CASSLTPGVNTEAFF TGTGCCAGCAGCTTAACCCCTGGAGTGAACACTGAAGCTTTCTTT
TRBD2 TRBJ2-5 TRBV6-5 - CASSYGASGGQETQYF TGTGCCAGCAGTTACGGGGCTAGCGGGGGCCAAGAGACCCAGTACTTC
TRBD1 TRBJ1-4 TRBV5-1 once CASSYRGSGEKLFF TGCGCCAGCAGCTACAGGGGGAGTGGTGAAAAACTGTTTTTT
- TRBJ2-7 TRBV6-6 few CASSYSQGGHEQYF TGTGCCAGCAGTTACTCGCAGGGAGGCCACGAGCAGTACTTC
TRBD1 TRBJ1-2 TRBV5-5 - CASSNTGGYGYTF TGTGCCAGCAGCAATACAGGGGGCTATGGCTACACCTTC
- TRBJ1-2 TRBV28 - CASSLWMGDYGYTF TGTGCCAGCAGTTTATGGATGGGAGACTATGGCTACACCTTC
- TRBJ1-2 TRBV30 - CAWSPSSFAGYTF TGTGCCTGGAGTCCGTCAAGCTTCGCCGGCTACACCTTC
TRBD1 TRBJ2-5 TRBV3-1/TRBV3-2 - CASSHRQGDETQYF TGTGCCAGCAGCCACCGACAGGGGGACGAGACCCAGTACTTC
- TRBJ1-2 TRBV6-5 - CASGWTTNYGYTF TGTGCCAGCGGATGGACAACCAACTATGGCTACACCTTC
TRBD1 TRBJ2-5 TRBV29-1 - CSVEGGTGVAETQYF TGCAGCGTCGAAGGGGGGACAGGGGTAGCGGAGACCCAGTACTTC
TRBD1 TRBJ1-2 TRBV7-2 - CASSRSGTGFRDGYTF TGTGCCAGCAGCAGATCCGGGACAGGGTTTCGGGATGGCTACACCTTC
TRBD1 TRBJ2-5 TRBV11-2 - CASSLGSGQGARETQYF TGTGCCAGCAGCTTAGGGTCGGGACAGGGGGCAAGAGAGACCCAGTACTTC
- TRBJ1-2 TRBV29-1 - CSVEGWGLPGGLYGYTF TGCAGCGTTGAAGGGTGGGGCCTTCCAGGCGGTCTCTATGGCTACACCTTC
TRBD1 TRBJ2-7 TRBV11-1 - CASSQETGGSYEQYF TGTGCCAGCAGCCAAGAGACAGGGGGTTCCTACGAGCAGTACTTC
- TRBJ2-1 TRBV18 few CASSPGVAGDNEQFF TGTGCCAGCTCACCTGGGGTTGCGGGTGACAATGAGCAGTTCTTC
TRBD1 TRBJ2-7 TRBV5-1 - CASSSPGQGTLGEQYF TGCGCCAGCAGCTCTCCCGGACAGGGAACCCTCGGCGAGCAGTACTTC
- TRBJ1-4 TRBV15 - CATSRPSPGEKLFF TGTGCCACCAGCAGGCCATCCCCGGGAGAAAAACTGTTTTTT
- TRBJ1-2 TRBV7-8 - CASSLAGGSNYGYTF TGTGCCAGCAGCTTAGCGGGGGGAAGTAACTATGGCTACACCTTC
TRBD1 TRBJ1-1 TRBV18 few CASSPQGTGVNTEAFF TGTGCCAGCTCACCACAGGGCACAGGGGTGAACACTGAAGCTTTCTTT
TRBD2 TRBJ2-1 TRBV19 - CASSSGTSGNSYNEQFF TGTGCCAGTAGTAGCGGGACTAGCGGAAACTCCTACAATGAGCAGTTCTTC
- TRBJ2-7 TRBV18 - CASSPPKGFIDEQYF TGTGCCAGCTCACCACCGAAGGGGTTCATCGACGAGCAGTACTTC
- TRBJ1-2 TRBV6-5 - CASITKGHGHGYTF TGTGCCAGCATCACAAAGGGACATGGCCACGGCTACACCTTC
- TRBJ2-7 TRBV11-2 - CASSLRGASGEQYF TGTGCCAGCAGCCTCAGGGGGGCCAGTGGCGAGCAGTACTTC
- TRBJ2-6 TRBV11-2 - CASSLVAVSGANVLTF TGTGCCAGCAGCTTAGTAGCGGTCTCTGGGGCCAACGTCCTGACTTTC
TRBD2 TRBJ2-2 TRBV7-2 - CASSLLREEDGELFF TGTGCCAGCAGCTTACTCCGGGAGGAGGACGGGGAGCTGTTTTTT
- TRBJ2-2 TRBV19 - CASRGNTGELFF TGTGCCAGCAGGGGGAACACCGGGGAGCTGTTTTTT
- TRBJ2-1 TRBV6-5 - CASRGEPYNEQFF TGTGCCAGCAGGGGCGAGCCGTACAATGAGCAGTTCTTC
- TRBJ2-1 TRBV7-9 once CASSLVAAGEQFF TGTGCCAGCAGCTTAGTAGCGGCGGGGGAGCAGTTCTTC
- TRBJ1-4 TRBV30 - CAWGDRGEKLFF TGTGCCTGGGGGGATCGGGGGGAAAAACTGTTTTTT
TRBD1 TRBJ2-7 TRBV18 - CASSPMTGLAYEQYF TGTGCCAGCTCTCCTATGACAGGGTTAGCCTACGAGCAGTACTTC
TRBD2 TRBJ2-5 TRBV29-1 - CSVDPLWTRGSAQYF TGCAGCGTTGACCCCCTTTGGACTAGAGGTTCGGCGCAGTACTTC
TRBD1 TRBJ1-2 TRBV6-1 - CASSESGTAGDVGYTF TGTGCCAGCAGTGAAAGTGGGACAGCCGGAGACGTGGGCTACACCTTC
- TRBJ2-5 TRBV7-2 - CASSLGTAQETQYF TGTGCCAGCAGCTTAGGGACAGCGCAAGAGACCCAGTACTTC
TRBD1 TRBJ1-1 TRBV5-1 few CASSLRDRETEAFF TGCGCCAGCAGCTTGAGGGACAGGGAAACTGAAGCTTTCTTT
TRBD2 TRBJ2-2 TRBV5-6 - CASSYLAGRSGELFF TGTGCCAGCAGCTACTTAGCGGGGAGGAGCGGGGAGCTGTTTTTT
- TRBJ1-1 TRBV7-2 - CASSLRFGDTEAFF TGTGCCAGCAGCTTAAGGTTCGGGGACACTGAAGCTTTCTTT
- TRBJ2-3 TRBV4-1 - CASSQELSTDTQYF TGCGCCAGCAGCCAAGAGCTATCCACAGATACGCAGTATTTT
- TRBJ2-2 TRBV5-1 - CASSLILRPGADTGELFF TGCGCCAGCAGCTTGATCCTACGGCCAGGGGCGGACACCGGGGAGCTGTTTTTT
- TRBJ2-3 TRBV7-9 - CASSRGLHTDTQYF TGTGCCAGCAGCCGTGGACTGCACACAGATACGCAGTATTTT
- TRBJ2-1 TRBV7-9 once CASSWVGVRVSYNEQFF TGTGCCAGCAGCTGGGTAGGGGTCCGGGTATCCTACAATGAGCAGTTCTTC
TRBD1 TRBJ1-3 TRBV19 once CASSRTGYGNTIYF TGTGCCAGTAGTAGGACAGGGTATGGAAACACCATATATTTT
TRBD1 TRBJ1-2 TRBV29-1 - CSVYPGQGYTF TGCAGCGTGTATCCGGGACAGGGCTACACCTTC